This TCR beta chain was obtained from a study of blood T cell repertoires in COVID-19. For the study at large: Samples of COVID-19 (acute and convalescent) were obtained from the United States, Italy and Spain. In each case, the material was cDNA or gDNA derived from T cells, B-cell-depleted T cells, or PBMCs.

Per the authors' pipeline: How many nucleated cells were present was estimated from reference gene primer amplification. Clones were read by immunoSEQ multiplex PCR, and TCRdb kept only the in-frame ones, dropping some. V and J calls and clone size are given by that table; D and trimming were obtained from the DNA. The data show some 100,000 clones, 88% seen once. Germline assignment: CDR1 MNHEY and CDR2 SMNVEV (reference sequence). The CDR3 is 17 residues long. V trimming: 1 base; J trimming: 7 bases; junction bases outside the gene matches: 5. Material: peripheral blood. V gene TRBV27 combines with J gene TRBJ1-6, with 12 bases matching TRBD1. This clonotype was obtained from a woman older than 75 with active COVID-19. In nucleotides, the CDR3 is TGTGCCAGCAGTTTATTAGGGACAGGGGGCGGAAATTCACCCCTCCACTTT. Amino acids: CASSLLGTGGGNSPLHF.